This T cell receptor (beta chain) emerged from a study of identical twins. General study points: Cord blood beta clonotypes that were abundant carried fewer insertions, and memory repertoires showed no such trend. The conclusions drew on cross-sectional statistical analysis instead of tracking the same donors.

Germline assignment: CDR1 SGHAT and CDR2 FQNNGV. V lost 1 base to trimming and J lost 0 bases, with 11 bases between them. The CDR3 has 16 residues. For this clonotype: Its antigen is still unknown.

The authors used template switching to add a universal primer site and gave cDNA unique molecular identifiers. Using its own MiXCR run on the 5' RACE reads, TCRdb lists one record per CDR3 protein. The profile shows a few hundred thousand distinct CDR3 sequences, 12% of them singletons. These same data were also listed under a study on yellow fever vaccine responses in identical twins. This second report adds: Reportedly, twins showed a vaccine T cell response that looked partly convergent and partly personalized.

This TCR was sampled from a young woman in good health. This rearrangement joins TRBV11-2 to TRBJ2-3; D unresolved. Sequencing was carried out using CD8+ T cells sorted from blood. CDR3 coding DNA: TGTGCCAGCAGCTTAGGGGATTCTACTAGCACAGATACGCAGTATTTT. Protein: CASSLGDSTSTDTQYF.